This TCR beta chain appears in the sequencing data of a study of beta chain features in type 1 diabetes. Across the study: No age, gender or cell yield differences were seen between patients and healthy donors.

Expressed TCRB transcripts were sequenced, since all the RNA that had been isolated was reverse transcribed. Using immunoSEQ multiplex PCR, the repertoire was profiled, and TCRdb retains in-frame clones only, with some absent. This sample has a few hundred thousand clones, with over 10% found just once. The germline CDR1 and CDR2 sequences are SEHNR and FQNEAQ (reference sequence). This CDR3 has 15 residues. Trimming took off 0 bases at V and 4 bases at J, with 10 bases between the two ends. This clone was detected a few times. Its antigen remains unidentified. Findings of the study overall: In all four CD4+ subsets, TCRB CDR3 length was significantly, moderately reduced in type 1 diabetes. Sequencing used cDNA, and cells with high TCR expression could therefore be over-represented.

V and J are TRBV7-9 and TRBJ1-3; D is unresolved. The specimen was naive CD4+ T cells from blood. This clonotype was obtained from a young woman with type 1 diabetes. The chain's CDR3 is CASSLASGRGNTIYF. The CDR3 nucleotides are TGTGCCAGCAGCTTAGCCTCGGGGAGGGGAAACACCATATATTTT.